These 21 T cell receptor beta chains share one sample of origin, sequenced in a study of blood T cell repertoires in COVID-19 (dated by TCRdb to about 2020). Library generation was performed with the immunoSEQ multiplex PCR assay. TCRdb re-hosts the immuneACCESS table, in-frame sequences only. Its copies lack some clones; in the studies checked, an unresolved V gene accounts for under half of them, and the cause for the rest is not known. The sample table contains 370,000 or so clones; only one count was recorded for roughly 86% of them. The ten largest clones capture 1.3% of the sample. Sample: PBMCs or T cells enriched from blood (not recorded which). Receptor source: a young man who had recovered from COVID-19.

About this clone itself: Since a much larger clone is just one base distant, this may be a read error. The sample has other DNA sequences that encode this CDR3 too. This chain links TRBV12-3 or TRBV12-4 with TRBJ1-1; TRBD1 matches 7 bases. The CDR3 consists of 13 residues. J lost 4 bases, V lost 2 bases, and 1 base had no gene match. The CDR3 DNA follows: TGTGCCAGCAGTTTACAGGGGGGCACTGAAGCTTTCTTT. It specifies CASSLQGGTEAFF.

The CDR3 sequence is CASSLGQAGASYEQYF. As DNA, the CDR3 is TGTGCCAGCAGCCTAGGCCAGGCGGGGGCTTCCTACGAGCAGTACTTC. The genes are TRBV3-1 (or the pseudogene TRBV3-2) and TRBJ2-7; a weak D match, TRBD2 (7 bases). V gave up 4 bases and J gave up 1 base, with 17 bases separating them. Per germline, CDR1 LGHDT and CDR2 YNNKEL (reference sequence). The CDR3 sequence is 16 residues long.

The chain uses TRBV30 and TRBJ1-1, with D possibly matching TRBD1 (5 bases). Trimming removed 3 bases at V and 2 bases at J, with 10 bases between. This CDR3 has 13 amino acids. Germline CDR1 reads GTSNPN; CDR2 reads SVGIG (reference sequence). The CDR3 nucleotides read TGTGCCTGGAGGTCGACAGCCAACACTGAAGCTTTCTTT. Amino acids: CAWRSTANTEAFF.

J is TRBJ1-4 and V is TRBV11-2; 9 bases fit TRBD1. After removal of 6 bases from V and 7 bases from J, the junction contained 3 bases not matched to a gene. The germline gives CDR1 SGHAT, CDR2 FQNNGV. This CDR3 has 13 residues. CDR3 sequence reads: CASRGQGGEKLFF. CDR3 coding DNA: TGTGCCAGCAGGGGACAGGGAGGTGAAAAACTGTTTTTT.

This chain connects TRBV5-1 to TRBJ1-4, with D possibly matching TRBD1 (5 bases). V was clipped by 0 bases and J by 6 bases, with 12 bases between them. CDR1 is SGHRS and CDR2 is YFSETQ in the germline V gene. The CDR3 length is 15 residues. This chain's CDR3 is CASSLDRFLHEKLFF. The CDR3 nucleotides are TGCGCCAGCAGCTTGGACAGGTTTTTACATGAAAAACTGTTTTTT.

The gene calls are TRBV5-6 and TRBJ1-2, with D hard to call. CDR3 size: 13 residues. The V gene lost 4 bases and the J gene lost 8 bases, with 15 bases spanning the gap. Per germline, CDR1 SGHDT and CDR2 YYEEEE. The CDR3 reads CASSREELWGYTF. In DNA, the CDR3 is TGTGCCAGCAGCCGGGAGGAGTTGTGGGGCTACACCTTC.

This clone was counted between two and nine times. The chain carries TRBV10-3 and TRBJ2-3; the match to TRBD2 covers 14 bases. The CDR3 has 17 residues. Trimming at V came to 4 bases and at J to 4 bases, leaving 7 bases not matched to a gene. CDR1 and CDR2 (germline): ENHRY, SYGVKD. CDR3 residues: CAISGRLAGGMADTQYF. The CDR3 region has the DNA TGTGCCATCAGTGGCCGACTAGCGGGGGGGATGGCAGATACGCAGTATTTT.

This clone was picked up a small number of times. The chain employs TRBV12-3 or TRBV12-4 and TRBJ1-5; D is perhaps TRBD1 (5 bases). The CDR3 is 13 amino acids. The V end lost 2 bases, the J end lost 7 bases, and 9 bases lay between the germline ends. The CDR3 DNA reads TGTGCCAGCAGTTTATCAACAGGACAGCCCCAGCATTTT. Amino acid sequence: CASSLSTGQPQHF.

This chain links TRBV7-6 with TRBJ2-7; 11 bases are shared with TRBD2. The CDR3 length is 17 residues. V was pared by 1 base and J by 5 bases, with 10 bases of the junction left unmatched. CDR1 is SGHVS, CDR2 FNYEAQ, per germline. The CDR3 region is CASSLEAPGLAVHEQYF. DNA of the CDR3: TGTGCCAGCAGCTTAGAGGCACCGGGACTAGCGGTCCACGAGCAGTACTTC.

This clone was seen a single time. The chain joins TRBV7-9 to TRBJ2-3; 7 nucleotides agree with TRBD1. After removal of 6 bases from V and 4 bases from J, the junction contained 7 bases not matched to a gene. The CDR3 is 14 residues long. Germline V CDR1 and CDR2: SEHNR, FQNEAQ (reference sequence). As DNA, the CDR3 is TGTGCCAGCAGGCAAGGACAGGAGGCAGATACGCAGTATTTT. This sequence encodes CASRQGQEADTQYF. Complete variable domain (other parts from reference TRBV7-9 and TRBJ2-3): DTGVSQNPRHKITKRGQNVTFRCDPISEHNRLYWYRQTLGQGPEFLTYFQNEAQLEKSRLLSDRFSAERPKGSFSTLEIQRTEQGDSAMYLCASRQGQEADTQYFGPGTRLTVL.

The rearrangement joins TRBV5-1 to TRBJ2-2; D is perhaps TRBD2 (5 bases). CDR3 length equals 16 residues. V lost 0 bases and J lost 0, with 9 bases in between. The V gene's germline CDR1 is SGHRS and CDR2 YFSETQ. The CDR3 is CASSLADFPNTGELFF. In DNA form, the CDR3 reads TGCGCCAGCAGCTTGGCGGACTTTCCGAACACCGGGGAGCTGTTTTTT.

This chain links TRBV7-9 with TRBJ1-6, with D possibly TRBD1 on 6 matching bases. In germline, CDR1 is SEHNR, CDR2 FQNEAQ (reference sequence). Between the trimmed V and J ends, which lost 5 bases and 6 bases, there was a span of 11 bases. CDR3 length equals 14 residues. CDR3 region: CASSEGQPNSPLHF. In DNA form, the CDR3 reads TGTGCCAGCAGCGAGGGACAACCTAATTCACCCCTCCACTTT.

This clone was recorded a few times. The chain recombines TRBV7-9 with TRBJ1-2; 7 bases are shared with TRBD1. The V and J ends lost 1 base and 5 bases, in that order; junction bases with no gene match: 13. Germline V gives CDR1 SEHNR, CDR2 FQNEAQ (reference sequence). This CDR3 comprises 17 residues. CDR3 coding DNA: TGTGCCAGCAGCTTAGAGAAAAGGACAGGAGATTGGTATGGCTACACCTTC. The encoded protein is CASSLEKRTGDWYGYTF.

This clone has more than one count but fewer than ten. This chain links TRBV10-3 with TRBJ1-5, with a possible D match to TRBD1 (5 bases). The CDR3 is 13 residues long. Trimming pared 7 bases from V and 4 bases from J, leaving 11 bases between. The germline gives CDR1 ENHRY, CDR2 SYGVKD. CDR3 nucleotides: TGTGCCATCACCCCGGGGGGGAATCAGCCCCAGCATTTT. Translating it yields CAITPGGNQPQHF.

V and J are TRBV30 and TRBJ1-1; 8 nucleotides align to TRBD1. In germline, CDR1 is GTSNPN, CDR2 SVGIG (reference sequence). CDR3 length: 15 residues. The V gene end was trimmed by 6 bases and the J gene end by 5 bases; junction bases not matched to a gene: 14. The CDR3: CACPDSGGLRTEAFF. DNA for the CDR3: TGTGCCTGTCCCGACTCAGGGGGCCTGAGGACTGAAGCTTTCTTT.

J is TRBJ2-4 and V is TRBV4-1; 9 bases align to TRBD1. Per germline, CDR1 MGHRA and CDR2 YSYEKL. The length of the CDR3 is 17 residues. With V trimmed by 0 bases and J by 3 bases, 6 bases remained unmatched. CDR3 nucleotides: TGCGCCAGCAGCCAAGAGGGCGACAGGGGGAGCAAAAACATTCAGTACTTC. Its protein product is CASSQEGDRGSKNIQYF.

The CDR3 reads CASSPRGRDGEAFF. The CDR3 bases are TGTGCCAGCAGCCCAAGGGGGCGTGACGGTGAAGCTTTCTTT. This chain joins TRBV11-3 and TRBJ1-1; 7 bases match TRBD1. The CDR3 is 14 amino acids. CDR1 and CDR2 from the germline V gene are SGHNT and YENEEA. The trim removed 5 bases at V and 7 bases at J, leaving 10 bases unmatched.

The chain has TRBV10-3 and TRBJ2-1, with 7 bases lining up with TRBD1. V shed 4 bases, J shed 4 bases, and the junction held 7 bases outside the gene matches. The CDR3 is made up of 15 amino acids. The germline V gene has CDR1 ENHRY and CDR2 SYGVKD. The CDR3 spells CAISGGTDGYNEQFF. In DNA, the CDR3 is TGTGCCATCAGTGGGGGGACAGATGGGTACAATGAGCAGTTCTTC.

This CDR3 is CASLNDRVYGYTF. The CDR3, as DNA: TGTGCCAGCTTAAACGACAGGGTCTATGGCTACACCTTC. The chain has TRBV18 and TRBJ1-2; 7 bases line up with TRBD1. Germline values: CDR1 KGHSH, CDR2 LQKENI. The CDR3 has 13 residues. V gave up 7 bases and J gave up 4 bases; unmatched junction bases: 6.

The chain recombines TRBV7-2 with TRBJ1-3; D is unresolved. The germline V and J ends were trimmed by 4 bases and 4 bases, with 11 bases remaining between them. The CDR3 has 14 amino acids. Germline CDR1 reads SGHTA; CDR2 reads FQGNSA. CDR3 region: CASSSPGSGNTIYF. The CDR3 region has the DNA TGTGCCAGCAGCTCTCCCGGGTCCGGAAACACCATATATTTT.

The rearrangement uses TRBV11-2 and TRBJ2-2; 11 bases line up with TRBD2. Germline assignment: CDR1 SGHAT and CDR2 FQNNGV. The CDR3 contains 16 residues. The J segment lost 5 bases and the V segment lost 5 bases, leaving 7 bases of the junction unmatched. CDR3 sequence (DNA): TGTGCCAGCAGCCGACTAGCGGGGCCTCTTACCGGGGAGCTGTTTTTT. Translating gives CASSRLAGPLTGELFF. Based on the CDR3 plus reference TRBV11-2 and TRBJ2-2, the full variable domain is EAGVAQSPRYKIIEKRQSVAFWCNPISGHATLYWYQQILGQGPKLLIQFQNNGVVDDSQLPKDRFSAERLKGVDSTLKIQPAKLEDSAVYLCASSRLAGPLTGELFFGEGSRLTVL.